The next 13 T cell receptor beta chains were all read from a single sample in a study of blood T cell repertoires in COVID-19. Here immunoSEQ multiplex PCR was the method, and the copy in TCRdb shows in-frame clones only, minus some. The table records around 24,000 clones, about 85% of them present only once. Sequencing used peripheral blood. These receptors came from a man between 50 and 59 years old with active or convalescent COVID-19.

This chain uses TRBV19 with TRBJ2-4, with 7 bases that match TRBD2. Per the germline V gene, CDR1 is LNHDA and CDR2 is SQIVND (reference sequence). The CDR3 has 15 residues. The J segment lost 3 bases and the V segment lost 3 bases, leaving 5 bases of the junction unmatched. As DNA, the CDR3 is TGTGCCAGTAGTATGTGGGGGGAGGGCAAAAACATTCAGTACTTC. Translation: CASSMWGEGKNIQYF.

The chain combines TRBV5-4 with TRBJ1-2; D gene unclear. CDR1 SGHNT and CDR2 YYREEE come from the germline V gene (reference sequence). Trimming stripped 0 bases from V and 3 bases from J, with 9 bases between. The CDR3 length is 14 residues. The CDR3 region is CASSLGPGDYGYTF. CDR3 nucleotides: TGTGCCAGCAGCTTGGGTCCGGGAGACTATGGCTACACCTTC.

The J gene is TRBJ1-5, the V gene TRBV24-1; D not certain. The germline gives CDR1 KGHDR, CDR2 SFDVKD. This CDR3 region has 12 residues. Trimming removed 4 bases at V and 11 bases at J, with 11 bases between. In DNA form, the CDR3 reads TGTGCCACCAGTGACCCTTGGTCAGCCCAGCATTTT. Translation gives CATSDPWSAQHF.

This sequence joins TRBV19 and TRBJ2-7, with 7 nucleotides matching TRBD1. With 4 bases clipped from V and 7 bases from J, the junction kept 10 bases outside the gene matches. The CDR3 spans 14 residues. Germline lookup yields CDR1 LNHDA and CDR2 SQIVND (reference sequence). DNA for the CDR3: TGTGCCAGTAGTAGAGGGACAGTAGTTAGGGAGCAGTACTTC. Translated, it gives CASSRGTVVREQYF.

This chain uses TRBV15 with TRBJ2-5; tentative D call: TRBD2 (5 bases). Trimming removed 2 bases at V and 4 bases at J, with 14 bases between. CDR3 length equals 15 residues. Germline V lookup: CDR1 LNHNV, CDR2 YYDKDF (reference sequence). In nucleotides, the CDR3 is TGTGCCACCAGCAGATACCGGGAAGGGCGAGAGACCCAGTACTTC. This gives the protein CATSRYREGRETQYF. The variable domain in full, with the rest retrieved from reference TRBV15 and TRBJ2-5, is DAMVIQNPRYQVTQFGKPVTLSCSQTLNHNVMYWYQQKSSQAPKLLFHYYDKDFNNEADTPDNFQSRRPNTSFCFLDIRSPGLGDTAMYLCATSRYREGRETQYFGPGTRLLVL.

The rearrangement uses TRBV24-1 and TRBJ2-1; no definite D call. V was cut by 4 bases and J by 10 bases, with 10 bases left in between. The CDR3 spans 12 residues. CDR1 KGHDR and CDR2 SFDVKD come from the germline V gene. The chain's CDR3 is CATSDPLREQFF. The CDR3 DNA reads as TGTGCCACCAGTGACCCCCTCAGGGAGCAGTTCTTC.

The chain employs TRBV6-5 and TRBJ1-5; 8 nucleotides line up with TRBD1. The CDR3 is 14 residues long. Germline CDR1 and CDR2: MNHEY and SVGAGI. V lost 4 bases to trimming and J lost 7 bases; unmatched junction nucleotides: 6. Here the CDR3 reads CASSWAGGGQPQHF. In DNA, the CDR3 is TGTGCCAGCAGTTGGGCAGGGGGCGGACAGCCCCAGCATTTT.

The chain couples TRBV6-5 to TRBJ1-5; 8 bases map to TRBD1. V lost 6 bases and J lost 9; bases outside the gene matches: 13. The CDR3 runs to 15 residues. The V gene's germline CDR1 is MNHEY and CDR2 SVGAGI. The CDR3 nucleotides read TGTGCCAGCAGCATAACGGACAGGGCCTCAAGGCCCCAGCATTTT. It yields the protein CASSITDRASRPQHF.

The chain employs TRBV10-3 and TRBJ1-2, with 7 nucleotides matching TRBD1. V lost 0 bases and J lost 2; bases outside the gene matches: 3. Germline-derived CDR1 and CDR2 are ENHRY and SYGVKD. The CDR3 is 15 residues long. CDR3 loop: CAISESMGQNYGYTF. As DNA, the CDR3 is TGTGCCATCAGTGAGTCGATGGGACAGAACTATGGCTACACCTTC.

V and J are TRBV19 and TRBJ2-3, with 10 positions matching TRBD1. The V segment lost 5 bases and the J segment 5 bases; nucleotides outside the gene matches: 4. From germline, CDR1 is LNHDA and CDR2 SQIVND (reference sequence). CDR3 size: 14 residues. The CDR3 loop is CASSLTGGLDTQYF. The CDR3 coding sequence is TGTGCCAGTAGTCTGACAGGGGGCCTAGATACGCAGTATTTT.

The chain recombines TRBV7-7 with TRBJ2-3; 11 bases are shared with TRBD2. Losses at the gene ends were 5 bases for V and 0 bases for J; bases not matched to a gene: 1. Germline-derived CDR1 and CDR2 are SSHAT and FNYEAQ (reference sequence). The length of the CDR3 is 15 residues. As DNA, the CDR3 is TGTGCCAGCAGCAGGACTAGCGGGAGCACAGATACGCAGTATTTT. It translates to CASSRTSGSTDTQYF.

The V gene is TRBV12-5, the J gene TRBJ1-3, with D tentatively TRBD1 (6 bases). V was pared by 6 bases and J by 7 bases, with 19 bases between. Germline lookup yields CDR1 LGHNT and CDR2 FRNRAP. This CDR3 has 15 amino acids. The CDR3 sequence is CASGPPQGLRNTIYF. The CDR3 coding sequence is TGTGCTAGTGGCCCGCCACAGGGTTTAAGGAACACCATATATTTT.

J is TRBJ1-6 and V is TRBV29-1; TRBD1 aligns across 10 bases. The CDR3 is 12 residues long. The ends lost 5 bases at V and 9 bases at J; junction bases unmatched: 1. The V gene's germline CDR1 is SQVTM and CDR2 ANQGSEA. CDR3: CSVRDRGSPLHF. CDR3 bases: TGCAGCGTTCGGGACAGGGGTTCACCCCTCCACTTT.